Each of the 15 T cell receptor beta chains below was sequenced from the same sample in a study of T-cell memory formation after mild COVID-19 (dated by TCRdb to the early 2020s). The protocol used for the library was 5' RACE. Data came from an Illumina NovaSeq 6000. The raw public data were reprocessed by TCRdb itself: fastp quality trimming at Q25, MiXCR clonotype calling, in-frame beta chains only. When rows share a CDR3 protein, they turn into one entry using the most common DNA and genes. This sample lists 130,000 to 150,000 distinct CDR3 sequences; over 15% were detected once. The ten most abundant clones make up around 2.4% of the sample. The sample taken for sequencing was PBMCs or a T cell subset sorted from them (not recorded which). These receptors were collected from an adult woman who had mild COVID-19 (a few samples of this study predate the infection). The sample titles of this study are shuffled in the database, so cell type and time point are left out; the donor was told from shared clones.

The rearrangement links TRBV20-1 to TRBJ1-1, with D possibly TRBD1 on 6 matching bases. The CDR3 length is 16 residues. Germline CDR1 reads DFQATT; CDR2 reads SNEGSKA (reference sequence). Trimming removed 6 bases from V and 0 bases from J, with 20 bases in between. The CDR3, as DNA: TGCAGTGCCGGGCCTAGACAGGCGCGACTGAACACTGAAGCTTTCTTT. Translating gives CSAGPRQARLNTEAFF.

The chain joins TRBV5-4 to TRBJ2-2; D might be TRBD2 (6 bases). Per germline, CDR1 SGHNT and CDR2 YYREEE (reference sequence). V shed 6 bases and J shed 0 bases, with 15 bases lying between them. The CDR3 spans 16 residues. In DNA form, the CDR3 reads TGTGCCAGCATGGAGCGGAGGGGAGCGAACACCGGGGAGCTGTTTTTT. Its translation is CASMERRGANTGELFF. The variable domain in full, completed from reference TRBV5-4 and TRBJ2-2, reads ETGVTQSPTHLIKTRGQQVTLRCSSQSGHNTVSWYQQALGQGPQFIFQYYREEENGRGNFPPRFSGLQFPNYSSELNVNALELDDSALYLCASMERRGANTGELFFGEGSRLTVL.

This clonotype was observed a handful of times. The CDR3 coding sequence is TGCGCCAGGGTGGACAGACCTAATCAGCCCCAGCATTTT. It yields the protein CARVDRPNQPQHF. The J gene is TRBJ1-5, the V gene TRBV10-1; weak D call: TRBD1 (6 bases). Germline CDR1 WNHNN, CDR2 SYGVQD (reference sequence). CDR3 length: 13 residues. V was pared by 9 bases and J by 4 bases, with 13 bases between.

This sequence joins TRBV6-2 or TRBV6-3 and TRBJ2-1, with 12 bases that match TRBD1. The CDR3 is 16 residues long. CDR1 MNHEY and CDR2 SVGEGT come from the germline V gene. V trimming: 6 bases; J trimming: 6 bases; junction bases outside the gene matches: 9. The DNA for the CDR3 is TGTGCCAGCAGGCATACCGGGACAGGGGGCTTCAATGAGCAGTTCTTC. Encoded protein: CASRHTGTGGFNEQFF.

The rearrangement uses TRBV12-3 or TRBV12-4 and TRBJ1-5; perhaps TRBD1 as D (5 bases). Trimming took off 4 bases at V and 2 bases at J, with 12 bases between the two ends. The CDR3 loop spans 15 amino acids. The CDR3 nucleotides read TGTGCCAGCAGTTGGGACGTTCAGGGCAATCAGCCCCAGCATTTT. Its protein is CASSWDVQGNQPQHF.

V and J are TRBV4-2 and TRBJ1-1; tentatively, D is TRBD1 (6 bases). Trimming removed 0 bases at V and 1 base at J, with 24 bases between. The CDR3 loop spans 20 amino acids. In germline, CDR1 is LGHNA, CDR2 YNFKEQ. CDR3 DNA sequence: TGTGCCAGCAGCCAAGATCTTCCTTTGACAGGTTGGGGTCGGAACACTGAAGCTTTCTTT. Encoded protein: CASSQDLPLTGWGRNTEAFF.

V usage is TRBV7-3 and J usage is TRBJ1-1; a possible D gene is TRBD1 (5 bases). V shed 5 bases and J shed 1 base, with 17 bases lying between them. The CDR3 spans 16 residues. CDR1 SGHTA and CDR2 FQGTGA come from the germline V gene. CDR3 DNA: TGTGCCAGCAGCCCGAGTCCCAGGGCCCCGAACACTGAAGCTTTCTTT. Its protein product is CASSPSPRAPNTEAFF.

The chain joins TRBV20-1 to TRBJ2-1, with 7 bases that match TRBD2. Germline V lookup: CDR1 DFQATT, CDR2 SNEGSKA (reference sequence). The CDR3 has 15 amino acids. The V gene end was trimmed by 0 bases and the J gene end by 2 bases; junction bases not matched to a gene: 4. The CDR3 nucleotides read TGCAGTGCTAGAGACCGAGGACTAGCCTACAATGAGCAGTTCTTC. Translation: CSARDRGLAYNEQFF.

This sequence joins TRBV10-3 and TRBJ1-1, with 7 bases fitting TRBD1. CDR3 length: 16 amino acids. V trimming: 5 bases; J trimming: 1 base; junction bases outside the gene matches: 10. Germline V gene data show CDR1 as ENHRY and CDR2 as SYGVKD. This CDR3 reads CAISPRQGAENTEAFF. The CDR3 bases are TGTGCCATCAGTCCACGACAGGGCGCGGAGAACACTGAAGCTTTCTTT.

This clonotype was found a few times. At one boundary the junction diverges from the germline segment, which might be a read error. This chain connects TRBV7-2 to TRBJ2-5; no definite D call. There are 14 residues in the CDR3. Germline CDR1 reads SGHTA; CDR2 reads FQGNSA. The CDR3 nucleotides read TGTGCCAGCAGCTTAGGAGGCAGCCAAGGGACCCAGTACTTC. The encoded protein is CASSLGGSQGTQYF.

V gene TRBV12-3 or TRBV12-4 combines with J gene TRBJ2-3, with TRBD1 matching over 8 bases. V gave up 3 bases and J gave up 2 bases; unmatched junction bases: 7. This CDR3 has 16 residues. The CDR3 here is CASSLGTGHPTDTQYF. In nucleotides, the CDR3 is TGTGCCAGCAGTTTGGGGACAGGTCACCCCACAGATACGCAGTATTTT.

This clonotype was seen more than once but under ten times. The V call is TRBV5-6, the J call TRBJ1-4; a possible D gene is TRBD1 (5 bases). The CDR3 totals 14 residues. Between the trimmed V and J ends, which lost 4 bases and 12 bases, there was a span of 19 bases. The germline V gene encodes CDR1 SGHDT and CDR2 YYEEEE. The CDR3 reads CASSTTLFRGELFF. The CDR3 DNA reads TGTGCCAGCAGCACGACCCTATTTCGGGGGGAACTGTTTTTT.

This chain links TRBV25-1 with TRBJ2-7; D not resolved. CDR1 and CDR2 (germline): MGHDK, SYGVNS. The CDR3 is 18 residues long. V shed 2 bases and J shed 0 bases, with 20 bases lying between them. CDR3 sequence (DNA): TGTGCCAGCAGTGAAAGGTACAGACGGGCTAACAGCTCCTACGAGCAGTACTTC. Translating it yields CASSERYRRANSSYEQYF.

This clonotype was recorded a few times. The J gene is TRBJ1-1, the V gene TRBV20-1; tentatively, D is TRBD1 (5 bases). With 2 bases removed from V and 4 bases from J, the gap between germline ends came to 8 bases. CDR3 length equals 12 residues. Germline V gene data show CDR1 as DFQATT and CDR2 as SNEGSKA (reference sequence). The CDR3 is CSARRDGTEAFF. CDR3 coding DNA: TGCAGTGCTAGACGGGACGGCACTGAAGCTTTCTTT.

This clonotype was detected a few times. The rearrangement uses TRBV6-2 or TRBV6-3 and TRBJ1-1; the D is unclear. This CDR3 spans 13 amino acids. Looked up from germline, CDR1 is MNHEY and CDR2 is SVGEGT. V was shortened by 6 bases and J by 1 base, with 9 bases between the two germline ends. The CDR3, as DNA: TGTGCCAGCAGACTTGACGGGAACACTGAAGCTTTCTTT. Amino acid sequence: CASRLDGNTEAFF.